This T cell receptor (beta chain) was found in a study of blood T cell repertoires in COVID-19. On the study more broadly: COVID-19 samples, acute and convalescent, were from the United States, Italy and Spain.

The data were produced by immunoSEQ multiplex PCR, yet TCRdb's version contains in-frame clones alone and is incomplete. This table holds about 200,000 clones, approximately 80% found once. Germline values: CDR1 KGHSH, CDR2 LQKENI. The V gene end was trimmed by 2 bases and the J gene end by 5 bases; junction bases not matched to a gene: 18. The CDR3 has 20 residues. The clonotype comes from a woman aged 80 or over with acute or convalescent COVID-19. The source material was peripheral blood. The chain is built from TRBV18 and TRBJ2-5, with 12 bases aligning to TRBD2. CDR3 loop: CASSPFRSGLAGTSVETQYF. The CDR3 DNA sequence: TGTGCCAGCTCACCATTCCGGTCGGGACTAGCGGGTACCAGCGTCGAGACCCAGTACTTC. The full variable domain, completed using reference TRBV18 and TRBJ2-5, is NAGVMQNPRHLVRRRGQEARLRCSPMKGHSHVYWYRQLPEEGLKFMVYLQKENIIDESGMPKERFSAEFPKEGPSILRIQQVVRGDSAAYFCASSPFRSGLAGTSVETQYFGPGTRLLVL.